Described below is a single T cell receptor (beta chain) sequence and its context. Antigen: not known. This sample is part of a study of T cell repertoires in cytomegalovirus infection. About the study: Indications came from public TCR beta signatures; they pointed to CMV infection and to a matching HLA type. Study outcomes and limitations: Ex vivo, HLA-C-restricted CMV-specific TCR beta clonotypes prevailed over the rest of the response.

The length of the CDR3 is 15 residues. CDR1 and CDR2 from the germline V gene are MNHNS and SASEGT. The germline V and J ends were trimmed by 4 bases and 7 bases, with 16 bases remaining between them. TCRdb reprocessed the reads with MiXCR, giving one entry per CDR3 protein. Of tens of thousands of distinct CDR3 sequences listed, 20% to 30% are singletons. The source material was CD8+ T cells from cultured PBMCs, sampled from culture after CMV antigen stimulation. The source of this sequence is a human donor in good health (CMV status not recorded). Some clones in this sample may be carry-over from other donors' samples. The J gene is TRBJ2-2, the V gene TRBV6-1; D might be TRBD1 (6 bases). For the CDR3, the DNA is TGTGCCAGCAGTGTTCAAGGGGGTCTGGGCGGGGAGCTGTTTTTT. This translates into CASSVQGGLGGELFF.